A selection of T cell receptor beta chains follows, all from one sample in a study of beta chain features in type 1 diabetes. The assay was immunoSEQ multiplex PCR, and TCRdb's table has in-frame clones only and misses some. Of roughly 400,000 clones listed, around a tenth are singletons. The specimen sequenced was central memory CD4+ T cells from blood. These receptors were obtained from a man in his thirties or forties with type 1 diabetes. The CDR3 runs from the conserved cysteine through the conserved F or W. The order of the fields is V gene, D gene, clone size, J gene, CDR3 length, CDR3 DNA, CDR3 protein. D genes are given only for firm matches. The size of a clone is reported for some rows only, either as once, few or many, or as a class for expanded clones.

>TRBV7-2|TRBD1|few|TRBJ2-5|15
TGTGCCAGCAGCATGACAGGGGAGCGGTCAGAGACCCAGTACTTC
CASSMTGERSETQYF
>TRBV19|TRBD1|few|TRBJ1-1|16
TGTGCCAGTATCCCCCGGGACAGGGGTGGGAACACTGAAGCTTTCTTT
CASIPRDRGGNTEAFF
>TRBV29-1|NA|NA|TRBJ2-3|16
TGCAGCGTTGAAGGTGCGGCGACGAAGTCATTGGATACGCAGTATTTT
CSVEGAATKSLDTQYF
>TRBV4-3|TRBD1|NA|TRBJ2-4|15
TGCGCCAGCAGCCAAGAGCCACAGGGGAGAAACATTCAGTACTTC
CASSQEPQGRNIQYF
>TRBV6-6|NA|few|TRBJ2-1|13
TGTGCCACCGGACAGAGAAGCTACAATGAGCAGTTCTTC
CATGQRSYNEQFF
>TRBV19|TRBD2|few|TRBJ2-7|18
TGTGCCAGTAGTATAGTTCGGACTAGCGGGAGACATTGGTACGAGCAGTACTTC
CASSIVRTSGRHWYEQYF
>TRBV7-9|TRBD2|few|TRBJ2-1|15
TGTGCCAGCAGCCGAGGACTAGCGGGAAGGAATGAGCAGTTCTTC
CASSRGLAGRNEQFF
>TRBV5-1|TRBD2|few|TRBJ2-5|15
TGCGCCAGCAGCTTGGGGACTAGCGTCCAAGAGACCCAGTACTTC
CASSLGTSVQETQYF
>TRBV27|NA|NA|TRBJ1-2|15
TGTGCCAGCAGTTTAAACTTTCAGGATATTTATGGCTACACCTTC
CASSLNFQDIYGYTF
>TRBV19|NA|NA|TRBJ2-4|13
TGTGCCAGTAGTACCGAGGGTTGGCAGCCGCAGTACTTC
CASSTEGWQPQYF
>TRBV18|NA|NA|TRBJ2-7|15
TGTGCCAGCTCACCACCTGGTCGGGGCCCTGGGGAGCAGTACTTC
CASSPPGRGPGEQYF
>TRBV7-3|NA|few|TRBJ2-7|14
TGTGCCAGCAGCCCCGACTATAGTTCCTACGAGCAGTACTTC
CASSPDYSSYEQYF
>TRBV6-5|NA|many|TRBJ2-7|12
TGTGCCAGCAGCGGATGGGCCTACGAGCAGTACTTC
CASSGWAYEQYF
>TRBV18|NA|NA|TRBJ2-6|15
TGTGCCAGCTCACCACCGGCTTCTGGGGCCAACGTCCTGACTTTC
CASSPPASGANVLTF
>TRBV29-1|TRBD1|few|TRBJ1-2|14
TGCAGCGTTGAAAAGGGGGCGCAGGGCTATGGCTACACCTTC
CSVEKGAQGYGYTF
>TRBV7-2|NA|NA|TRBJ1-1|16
TGTGCCAGCAGCCGGTCTCCTATGTCCGTGAACACTGAAGCTTTCTTT
CASSRSPMSVNTEAFF
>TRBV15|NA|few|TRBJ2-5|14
TGTGCCACCAGCCCTACAGGGTTCCAAGAGACCCAGTACTTC
CATSPTGFQETQYF
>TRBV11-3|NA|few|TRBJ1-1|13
TGTGCCAGCAGTAACGACTTGAACACTGAAGCTTTCTTT
CASSNDLNTEAFF
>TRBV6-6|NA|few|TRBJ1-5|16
TGTGCCAGCAGTCAGTTGGGGGACGGAGGGTATCAGCCCCAGCATTTT
CASSQLGDGGYQPQHF
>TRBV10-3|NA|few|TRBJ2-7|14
TGTGCCAGCATTCTAGCTACCGGGGGTGGCGAGCAGTACTTC
CASILATGGGEQYF
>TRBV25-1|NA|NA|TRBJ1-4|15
TGTGCCAGCAGTGAATCCCGAGGGGAGAGTGAAAAACTGTTTTTT
CASSESRGESEKLFF
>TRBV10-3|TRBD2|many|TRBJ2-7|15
TGTGCCATCAGTGGGGGTGTGGGCGGGAGGTACGAGCAGTACTTC
CAISGGVGGRYEQYF
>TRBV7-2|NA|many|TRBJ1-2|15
TGTGCCAGCAGCTCACAGGGTAATGGTTTGAGTGGCTACACCTTC
CASSSQGNGLSGYTF
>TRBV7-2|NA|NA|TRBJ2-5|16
TGTGCCAGCAGCTTAAGTAGTTGGGGAAGCCAAGAGACCCAGTACTTC
CASSLSSWGSQETQYF
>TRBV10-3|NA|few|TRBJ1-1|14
TGTGCCATCAGTGAGTCTGGACAGAACACTGAAGCTTTCTTT
CAISESGQNTEAFF
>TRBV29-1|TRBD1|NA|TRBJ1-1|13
TGCAGCGTTGAGTCGACAGGGCCGGGTGAAGCTTTCTTT
CSVESTGPGEAFF
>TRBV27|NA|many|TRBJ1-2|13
TGTGCCAGCAGTGCCTGGGGGGCGCATGGCTACACCTTC
CASSAWGAHGYTF
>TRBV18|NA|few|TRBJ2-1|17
TGTGCCAGCTCACCCGCTCCCGCAGGAGTCTCCTACAATGAGCAGTTCTTC
CASSPAPAGVSYNEQFF
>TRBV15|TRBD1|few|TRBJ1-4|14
TGTGCCACCACTCACAGGGGGCTAAATGAAAAACTGTTTTTT
CATTHRGLNEKLFF
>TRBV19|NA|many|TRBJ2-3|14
TGTGCCAGTAGTACAACCGGGAGTACGGATACGCAGTATTTT
CASSTTGSTDTQYF
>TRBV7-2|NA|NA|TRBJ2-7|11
TGTGCCAGCAGCCGGACCTACGAGCAGTACTTC
CASSRTYEQYF
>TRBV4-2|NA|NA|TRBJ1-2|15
TGTGCCAGCAGCCAAGATCGGCAGGGTGGGTATGGCTACACCTTC
CASSQDRQGGYGYTF
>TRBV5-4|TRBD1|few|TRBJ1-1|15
TGTGCCAGCAGCCAGGAGCCTCAGGGGGCGGGTGAAGCTTTCTTT
CASSQEPQGAGEAFF
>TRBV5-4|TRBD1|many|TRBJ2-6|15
TGTGCCAGCAGCGGGACAGGGTCTGGGGCCAACGTCCTGACTTTC
CASSGTGSGANVLTF
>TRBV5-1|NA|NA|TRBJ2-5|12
TGCGCCAGCAGCTTGGTCGGGGAGACCCAGTACTTC
CASSLVGETQYF
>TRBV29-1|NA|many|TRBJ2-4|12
TGCAGCGTTGTGGCAGGGGCACACATTCAGTACTTC
CSVVAGAHIQYF
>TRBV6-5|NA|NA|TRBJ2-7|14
TGTGCCAGCAGTGAAGTTCGGGCGTCCTACGAGCAGTACTTC
CASSEVRASYEQYF
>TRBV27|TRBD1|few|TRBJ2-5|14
TGTGCCAGCAGTTGGGACAGGTTTAGAGAGACCCAGTACTTC
CASSWDRFRETQYF
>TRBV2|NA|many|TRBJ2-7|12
TGTGCCAGCACCCCGGACAGCTACGAGCAGTACTTC
CASTPDSYEQYF